This TCR beta chain was observed in a study of Ad26.COV2.S vaccination and SARS-CoV-2 variants. Overall study context: Participants got Ad26.COV2.S intramuscularly, once or twice 56 days apart.

Documented treatment: around 19 received Ad26.COV2.S at low or high dose, single or two shots; several received placebo; per-sample allocation not given. Sampling happened 63 days after the first vaccine or placebo injection. Looked up from germline, CDR1 is SNHLY and CDR2 is FYNNEI. The CDR3 length is 11 residues. Trimming removed 10 bases from V and 8 bases from J; junction bases left unmatched: 7. Sequencing was performed with immunoSEQ multiplex PCR; in TCRdb, only in-frame clones are kept and a portion is missing. Here the sample spans fewer than 500,000 clones, 85% to 90% being singletons. This chain connects TRBV2 to TRBJ2-7, with 8 bases aligning to TRBD1. This receptor was identified in a person aged 18-60 years who received the Ad26.COV2.S COVID-19 vaccine or a placebo. The sequencing here drew on peripheral blood, taken in a trial of Ad26.COV2.S vaccine versus placebo. CDR3 nucleotides: TGTGCCATCGCACAGGGGGAACAGCAGTACGTC. As protein: CAIAQGEQQYV.